This entry is about one T cell receptor beta chain. Its antigen is unidentified. Germline is not matched at one junction end, which may reflect a read error. The sample belongs to a study of tumor-infiltrating lymphocytes in primary liver carcinoma. Across the study: Productive TCRbeta read yields ran from roughly 3.5 to 7 million per sample and were similar between tissues.

Each 20-30 mg portion of unsorted bulk tissue served as the source for co-extraction of RNA and DNA. Each individual tumor supplied samples from five separate regions. Study-level results: Present in all five tumor regions were only about 8-25% of the top clones.

With around 490 ng total RNA as template and a constant-region primer, TCR beta cDNA was made. TCR beta libraries came from three nested multiplex PCR rounds using slightly modified ARM-PCR. TRBV1-TRBV30 forward primers paired with a C-beta reverse primer were used in the first two PCR rounds, which ran about 11 cycles each. Each CDR3 protein is one row after TCRdb ran MiXCR on the multiplex PCR reads. The sample yields fewer than 30,000 distinct CDR3 sequences, 78% seen once. The germline CDR1 and CDR2 sequences are MGHRA and YSYEKL. This CDR3 spans 17 amino acids. V and J are TRBV4-1 and TRBJ2-1, with D possibly called TRBD1 or TRBD2 (5 bases each). The receptor was isolated from a man aged 40-49 years with primary liver carcinoma and hepatitis B virus infection. Sequencing used liver tumor tissue from sampling region 3. Subset in this sample: tumor region T3, left-lateral pole. CDR3 in amino acids: CAISQYPGPRGYIEQFF. CDR3 in DNA: TGCGCCATCAGCCAGTATCCGGGACCCCGAGGATACATTGAGCAGTTCTTC.